Detailed here is one T cell receptor beta chain. The antigen is not known. The data are from a study of cytomegalovirus exposure and HLA in healthy donors. Looking at the study overall: The same platform was used for the roughly 120 validation repertoires and the approximately 670 first-cohort repertoires, a later analysis reported. General study findings and limits: A subsequent analysis found that TCR clusters from the first cohort also tended to co-occur in the 110 or so validation repertoires, with approximately 95% of cluster scores above 0. Rarity held for most TCR sequences, but there were some public TCRs that occurred in many donors. Researchers catalogued approximately 160 TCR beta chains as cytomegalovirus-associated.

The data were produced by immunoSEQ multiplex PCR, yet TCRdb's version contains in-frame clones alone and is incomplete. The sample includes over 70,000 clones, 70% to 90% of them seen just once. The receptor comes from a woman aged 18-29 years in good health and CMV-seropositive. Sequencing was performed on PBMCs.

CDR3 nucleotide sequence: TGTGCCAGCAGTTTGCCCCACGGGTACGAGCAGTACTTC. This sequence encodes CASSLPHGYEQYF. The chain links TRBV27 to TRBJ2-7; D is ambiguous. Between the trimmed V and J ends, which lost 3 bases and 4 bases, there was a span of 10 bases. Germline loops: CDR1 MNHEY, CDR2 SMNVEV (reference sequence). The CDR3 is made up of 13 amino acids.